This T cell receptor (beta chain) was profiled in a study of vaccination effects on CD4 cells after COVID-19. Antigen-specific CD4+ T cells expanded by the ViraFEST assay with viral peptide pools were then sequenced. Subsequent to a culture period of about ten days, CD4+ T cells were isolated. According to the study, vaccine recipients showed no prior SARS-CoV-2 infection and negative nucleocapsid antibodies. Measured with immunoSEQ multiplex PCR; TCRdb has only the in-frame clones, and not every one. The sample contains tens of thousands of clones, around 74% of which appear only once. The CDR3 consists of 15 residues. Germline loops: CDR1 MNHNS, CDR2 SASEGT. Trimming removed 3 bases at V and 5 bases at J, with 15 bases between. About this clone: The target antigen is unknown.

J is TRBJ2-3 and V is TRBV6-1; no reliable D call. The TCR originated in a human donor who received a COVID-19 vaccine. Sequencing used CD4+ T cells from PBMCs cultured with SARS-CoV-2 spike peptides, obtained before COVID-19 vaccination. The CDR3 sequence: CASSDKYGRRDTQYF. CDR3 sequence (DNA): TGTGCCAGCAGTGATAAGTACGGCAGGAGAGATACGCAGTATTTT.